The TCR beta chain under discussion was sequenced for a study of T cell responses to AZD1222 COVID-19 vaccine (dated by TCRdb to the early 2020s). Background for the entire study: AZD1222 recipients whose second dose came at about 4 weeks and those whose second dose came at about 12 weeks were combined into one group, since spike-specific TCR depth and breadth did not differ between the two schedules. A total of around 240 trial participants underwent TCR sequencing, of whom about 200 received two doses of AZD1222 and approximately 25 received two doses of the MenACWY control vaccine. Trial participants were enrolled by age into subgroups of 18-55, 56-69 and 70-plus years, and approximately 150, 30 and 60 TCR-sequenced participants, respectively, were included in these subgroups. The investigation overall reported the following: Participants were mostly white British, with more females than males. The authors suggested clonal diversity may have been underestimated. Conclusions about previously exposed vaccinees are limited, since just a handful of AZD1222 recipients were seropositive for SARS-CoV-2 at baseline. Because no day 14 peak-response samples were available, the repertoires could be characterized only after the peak T cell response. The 56-69-year group was small, and its depth increase did not reach significance, likely because of low power. Nearly half of unique spike-specific TCRs reportedly recognized epitopes outside regions mutated in the B.1.351 and B.1.1.7 variants. After two AZD1222 doses, spike-specific TCR breadth and depth were significantly higher than at day 0 and than in MenACWY recipients. Vaccine-associated CD4 TCRs spanned the whole spike protein, with dominant responses in regions 160-218 and 743-854.

The CDR3 regions of human TCRbeta chains were subjected to immunosequencing. Under the source paper's analysis protocol: Repertoire TCRs were matched against a reference library of SARS-CoV-2-specific TCRs generated with the MIRA antigen-specificity platform. Breadth was defined as the fraction of unique TCRs that were SARS-CoV-2-associated. Depth was defined as the fraction of total T cells that were SARS-CoV-2-associated. Each spike-specific TCR was assigned to its reactive spike region and to a CD4 or CD8 class using the MIRA data. Log10-transformed breadth and depth values were compared by one-way ANOVA with Sidak's multiple comparisons tests. The immuneACCESS repertoire file appears here via TCRdb, limited to in-frame rearrangements. These files lack a portion of the clones; in checked studies, under half of the deficit traces to unresolved V genes, and the cause of the others is not known. The V and J calls and clone size were taken over from that table, and D and trimming were inferred from the DNA. The sample table shows roughly 190,000 clones, and 85% to 95% are seen once. 1% to 1.5% of the sample rests with the top ten.

The time point label on this specimen signifies: baseline before first vaccination. Vaccinee samples were obtained from the UK trials COV001 and COV002, which included a single-blind randomized controlled phase 2/3 trial of AZD1222 (ChAdOx1 nCoV-19) in healthy adults. For TCRbeta chain sequencing, PBMC samples from trial participants were taken at day 0 and at day 28 after the second dose. A distance of 6 bases separates the germline ends of V and J, which lose 4 bases and 2 bases respectively. For CDR1 and CDR2, the germline V gene (reference sequence) lists LNHDA and SQIVND. Counted from cysteine to phenylalanine, this CDR3 has 14 amino acids. The kept DNA is CDR3 alone, 42 bases in frame from the first base. Regarding this clone: Its antigen is currently not known. Base quality data are lacking; no much larger clone is found one base away.

This receptor was identified in an adult in good health. Here the sequenced sample was peripheral blood, taken on day 0 of AZD1222 vaccination. The V gene is TRBV19 and the J gene is TRBJ2-6; the D segment could be TRBD2, given 6 matching bases. In nucleotides, the sequence is TGTGCCAGTAGTAGGGGGGCTGGGGCCAACGTCCTGACTTTC. This gives the protein CASSRGAGANVLTF. The variable domain in full, with residues beyond the CDR3 obtained from the reference TRBV19 and TRBJ2-6 genes, is DGGITQSPKYLFRKEGQNVTLSCEQNLNHDAMYWYRQDPGQGLRLIYYSQIVNDFQKGDIAEGYSVSREKKESFPLTVTSAQKNPTAFYLCASSRGAGANVLTFGAGSRLTVL.